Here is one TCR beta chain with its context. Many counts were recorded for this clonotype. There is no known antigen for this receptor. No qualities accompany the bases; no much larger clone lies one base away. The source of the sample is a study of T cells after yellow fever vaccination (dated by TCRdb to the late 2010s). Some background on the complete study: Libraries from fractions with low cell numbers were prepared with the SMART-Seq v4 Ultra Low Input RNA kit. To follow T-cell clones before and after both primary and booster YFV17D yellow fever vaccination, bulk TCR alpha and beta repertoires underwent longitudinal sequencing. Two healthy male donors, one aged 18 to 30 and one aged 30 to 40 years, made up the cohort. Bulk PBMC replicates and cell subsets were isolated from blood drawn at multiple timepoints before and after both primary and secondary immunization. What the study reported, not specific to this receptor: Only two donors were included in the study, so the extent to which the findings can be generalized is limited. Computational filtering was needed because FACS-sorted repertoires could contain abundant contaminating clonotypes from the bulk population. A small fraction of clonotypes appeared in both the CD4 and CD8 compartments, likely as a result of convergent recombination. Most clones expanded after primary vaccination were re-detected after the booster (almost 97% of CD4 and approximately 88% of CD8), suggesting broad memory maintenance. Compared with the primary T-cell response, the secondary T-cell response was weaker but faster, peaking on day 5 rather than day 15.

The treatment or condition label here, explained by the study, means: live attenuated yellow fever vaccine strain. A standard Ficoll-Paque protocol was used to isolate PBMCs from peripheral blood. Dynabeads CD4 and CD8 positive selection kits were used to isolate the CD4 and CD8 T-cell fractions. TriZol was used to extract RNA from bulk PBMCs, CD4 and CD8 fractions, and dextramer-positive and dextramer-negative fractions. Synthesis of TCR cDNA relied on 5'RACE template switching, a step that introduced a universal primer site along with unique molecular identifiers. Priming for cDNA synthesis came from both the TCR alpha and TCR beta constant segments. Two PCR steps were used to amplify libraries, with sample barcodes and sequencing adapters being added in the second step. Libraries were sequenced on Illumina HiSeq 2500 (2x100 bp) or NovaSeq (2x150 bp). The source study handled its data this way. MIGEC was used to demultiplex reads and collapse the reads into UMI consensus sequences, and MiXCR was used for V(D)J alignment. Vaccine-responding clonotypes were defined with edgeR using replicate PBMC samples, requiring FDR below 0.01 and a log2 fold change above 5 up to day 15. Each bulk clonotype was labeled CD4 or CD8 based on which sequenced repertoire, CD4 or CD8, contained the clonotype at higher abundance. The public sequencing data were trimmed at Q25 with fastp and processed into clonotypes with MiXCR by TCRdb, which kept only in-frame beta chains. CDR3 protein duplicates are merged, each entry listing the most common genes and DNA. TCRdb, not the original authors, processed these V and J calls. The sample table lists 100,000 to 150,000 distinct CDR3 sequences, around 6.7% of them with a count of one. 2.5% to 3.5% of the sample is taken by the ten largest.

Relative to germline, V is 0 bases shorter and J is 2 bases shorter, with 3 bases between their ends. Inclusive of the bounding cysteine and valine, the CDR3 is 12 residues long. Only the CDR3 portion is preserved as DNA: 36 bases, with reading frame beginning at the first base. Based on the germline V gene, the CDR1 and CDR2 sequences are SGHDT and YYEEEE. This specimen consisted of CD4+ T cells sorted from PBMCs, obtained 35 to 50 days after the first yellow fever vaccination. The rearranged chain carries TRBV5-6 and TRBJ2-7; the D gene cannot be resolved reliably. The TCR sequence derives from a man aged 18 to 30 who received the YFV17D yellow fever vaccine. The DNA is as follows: TGTGCCAGCAGCTTGGCCCCCTACGAGCAGTACGTC. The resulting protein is CASSLAPYEQYV.